The 5 T cell receptor beta chains below come from one sample, sequenced in a study of TIL therapy for anti-PD-1-resistant metastatic lung cancer (dated by TCRdb to about 2021). Per the publication, the time point label means: pre-treatment sample, taken before nivolumab and TIL therapy. Excised metastases, mostly pleural nodules or supraclavicular lymph nodes, were used as baseline tumor samples and were taken from the same resection from which TIL were grown. Using bias-controlled multiplex PCR with the immunoSEQ v3 hsTCRB kit, the TCR beta CDR3 regions were amplified from genomic DNA. This is the immuneACCESS table as TCRdb keeps it, with only in-frame sequences that have V and J called. A part of the clones is gone; compared with another copy, unresolved V genes explain less than half, and the rest is unexplained. This sample holds some 90,000 clones; about three fifths were observed only once. The ten largest clones add up to 10% to 11% of the sample.

Material: tumor tissue, obtained at baseline. The source of these receptors is a person between 25 and 79 years old with non-small cell lung cancer.

The chain combines TRBV7-2 with TRBJ2-2, with 12 bases that match TRBD2. V was clipped by 3 bases and J by 6 bases; unmatched bases: 11. Germline V gene data show CDR1 as SGHTA and CDR2 as FQGNSA. The CDR3 extends over 18 amino acids. The CDR3 sequence is CASSFRSSGRETPGELFF. In DNA, the CDR3 is TGTGCCAGCAGCTTTCGGTCTAGCGGGAGGGAGACCCCCGGGGAGCTGTTTTTT.

V is TRBV3-1 (or the pseudogene TRBV3-2) and J is TRBJ1-4; 8 positions match TRBD1. CDR3 length: 14 residues. Germline V CDR1 and CDR2: LGHDT, YNNKEL (reference sequence). J was trimmed by 10 bases and V by 2 bases; bases with no gene match: 6. This chain's CDR3 is CASSQSTGAAKLFF. The CDR3 bases are TGTGCCAGCAGCCAATCGACAGGGGCTGCAAAACTGTTTTTT.

This clone was seen only a few times. The V and J genes are TRBV7-9 and TRBJ2-3, with a weak D call TRBD1 (5 bases). With 5 bases removed from V and 3 bases from J, the gap between germline ends came to 18 bases. Per the germline V gene, CDR1 is SEHNR and CDR2 is FQNEAQ (reference sequence). This CDR3 has 16 residues. CDR3 DNA: TGTGCCAGCAGCCAATTAGGGCTAGGGGATACAGATACGCAGTATTTT. It specifies CASSQLGLGDTDTQYF. Together with reference TRBV7-9 and TRBJ2-3, the CDR3 gives the full variable domain: DTGVSQNPRHKITKRGQNVTFRCDPISEHNRLYWYRQTLGQGPEFLTYFQNEAQLEKSRLLSDRFSAERPKGSFSTLEIQRTEQGDSAMYLCASSQLGLGDTDTQYFGPGTRLTVL.

V is TRBV4-2 and J is TRBJ2-7; 11 bases are a match to TRBD1. The CDR3 spans 15 residues. Germline V gives CDR1 LGHNA, CDR2 YNFKEQ. V gave up 3 bases and J gave up 0 bases; unmatched junction bases: 1. CDR3 sequence reads: CASSQGTGGSYEQYF. Written as DNA, the CDR3 is TGTGCCAGCAGCCAGGGGACAGGGGGCTCCTACGAGCAGTACTTC.

This clone was counted a few times. The gene calls are TRBV7-9 and TRBJ1-3, with D maybe TRBD1 (5 bases). The CDR3 covers 12 residues. Between the trimmed V and J ends, which lost 8 bases and 1 base, there was a span of 6 bases. Looked up from germline, CDR1 is SEHNR and CDR2 is FQNEAQ (reference sequence). The CDR3 coding sequence is TGTGCCAGCCAGGGTTCTGGAAACACCATATATTTT. The encoded protein is CASQGSGNTIYF.